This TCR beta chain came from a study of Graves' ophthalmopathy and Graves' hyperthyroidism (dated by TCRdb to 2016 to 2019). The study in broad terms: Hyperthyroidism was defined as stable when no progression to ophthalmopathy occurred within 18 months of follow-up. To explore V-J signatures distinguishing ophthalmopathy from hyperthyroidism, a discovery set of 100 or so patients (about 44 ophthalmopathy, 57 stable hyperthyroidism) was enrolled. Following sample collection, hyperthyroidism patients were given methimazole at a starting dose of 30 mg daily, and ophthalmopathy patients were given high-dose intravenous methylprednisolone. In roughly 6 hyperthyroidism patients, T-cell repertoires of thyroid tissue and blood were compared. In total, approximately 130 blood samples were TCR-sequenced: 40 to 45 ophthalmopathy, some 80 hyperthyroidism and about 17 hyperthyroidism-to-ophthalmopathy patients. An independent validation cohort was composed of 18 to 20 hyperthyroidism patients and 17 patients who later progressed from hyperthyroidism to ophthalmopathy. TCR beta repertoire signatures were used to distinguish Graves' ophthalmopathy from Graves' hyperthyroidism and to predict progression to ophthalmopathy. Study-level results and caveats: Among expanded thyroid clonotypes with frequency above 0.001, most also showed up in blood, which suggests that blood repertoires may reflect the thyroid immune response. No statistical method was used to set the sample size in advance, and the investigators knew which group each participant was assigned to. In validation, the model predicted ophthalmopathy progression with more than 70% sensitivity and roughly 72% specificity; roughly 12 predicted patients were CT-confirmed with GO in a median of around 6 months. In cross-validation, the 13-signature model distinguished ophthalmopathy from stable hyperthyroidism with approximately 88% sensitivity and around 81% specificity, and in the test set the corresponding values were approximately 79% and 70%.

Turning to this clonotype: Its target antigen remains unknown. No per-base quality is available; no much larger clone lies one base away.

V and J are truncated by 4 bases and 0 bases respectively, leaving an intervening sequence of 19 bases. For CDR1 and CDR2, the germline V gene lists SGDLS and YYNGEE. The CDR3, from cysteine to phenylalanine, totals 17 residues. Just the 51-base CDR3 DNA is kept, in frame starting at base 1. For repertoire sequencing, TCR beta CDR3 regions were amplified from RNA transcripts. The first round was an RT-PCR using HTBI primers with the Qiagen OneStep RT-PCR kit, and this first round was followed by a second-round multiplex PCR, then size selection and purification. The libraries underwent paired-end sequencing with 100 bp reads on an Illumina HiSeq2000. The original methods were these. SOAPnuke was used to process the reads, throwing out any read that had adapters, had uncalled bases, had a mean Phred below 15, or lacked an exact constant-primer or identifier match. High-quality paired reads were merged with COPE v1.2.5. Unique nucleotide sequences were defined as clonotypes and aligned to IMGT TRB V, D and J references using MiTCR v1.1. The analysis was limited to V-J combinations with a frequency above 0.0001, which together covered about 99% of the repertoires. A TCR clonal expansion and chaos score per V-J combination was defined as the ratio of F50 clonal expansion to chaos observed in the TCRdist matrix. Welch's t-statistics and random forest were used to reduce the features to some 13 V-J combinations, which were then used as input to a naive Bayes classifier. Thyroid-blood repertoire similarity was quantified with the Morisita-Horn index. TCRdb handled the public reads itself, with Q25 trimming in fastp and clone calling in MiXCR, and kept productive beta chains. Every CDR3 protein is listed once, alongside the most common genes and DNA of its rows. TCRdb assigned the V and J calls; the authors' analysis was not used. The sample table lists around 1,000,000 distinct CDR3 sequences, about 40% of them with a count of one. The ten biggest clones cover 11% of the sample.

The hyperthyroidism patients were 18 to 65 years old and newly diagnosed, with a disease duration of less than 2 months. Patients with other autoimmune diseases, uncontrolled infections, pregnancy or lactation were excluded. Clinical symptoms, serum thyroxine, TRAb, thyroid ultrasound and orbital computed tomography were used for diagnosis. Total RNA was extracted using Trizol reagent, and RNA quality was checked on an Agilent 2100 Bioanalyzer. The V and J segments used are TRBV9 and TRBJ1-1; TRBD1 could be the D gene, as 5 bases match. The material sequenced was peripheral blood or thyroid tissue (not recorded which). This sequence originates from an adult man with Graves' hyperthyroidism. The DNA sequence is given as TGTGCCAGCAGCTTTTCGGTTCAGGGCCTATTGAACACTGAAGCTTTCTTT. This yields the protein CASSFSVQGLLNTEAFF.